A single sample gave rise to the 8 T cell receptor beta chains below, sequenced in a study of cytomegalovirus exposure and HLA in healthy donors. Method: immunoSEQ multiplex PCR; TCRdb's copy keeps in-frame clones and lacks some. This sample carries approximately 58,000 clones, roughly nine tenths of them seen once, and the ten largest clones take around 2.2%. The sample taken for sequencing was PBMCs. The source is a young woman in good health and CMV-seronegative.

V gene TRBV7-2 combines with J gene TRBJ2-1, with 8 bases aligning to TRBD2. Trimming removed 0 bases from V and 4 bases from J; junction bases left unmatched: 5. The CDR3 extends over 16 amino acids. Per the germline V gene, CDR1 is SGHTA and CDR2 is FQGNSA. The CDR3 is CASSLAITSGYNEQFF. The CDR3, as DNA: TGTGCCAGCAGCTTAGCGATAACTAGCGGATACAATGAGCAGTTCTTC.

The DNA for the CDR3 is TGCGCCAGCAGTGAGTCCCTCACTCCCACAGATACGCAGTATTTT. It translates to CASSESLTPTDTQYF. V and J are TRBV10-1 and TRBJ2-3; D unresolved. V was trimmed by 0 bases and J by 2 bases, leaving 9 bases between them. Germline assignment: CDR1 WNHNN and CDR2 SYGVQD (reference sequence). The CDR3 spans 15 residues.

This clone was found once. The chain uses TRBV13 and TRBJ2-1; 9 bases are a match to TRBD2. The germline V gene has CDR1 PRHDT and CDR2 FYEKMQ (reference sequence). The CDR3 extends over 14 amino acids. V dropped 7 bases and J dropped 4; count of bases not matched to a gene: 5. This chain's CDR3 is CASNGGRAYNEQFF. The CDR3, as DNA: TGTGCCAGCAACGGCGGGAGGGCTTACAATGAGCAGTTCTTC.

Here the CDR3 reads CASSQTTSGRAYNEQFF. DNA for the CDR3: TGCGCCAGCAGCCAAACGACTAGCGGGAGGGCCTACAATGAGCAGTTCTTC. The chain recombines TRBV4-3 with TRBJ2-1; 14 bases are a match to TRBD2. Germline V gene data show CDR1 as LGHNA and CDR2 as YSLEER. After removal of 2 bases from V and 2 bases from J, the junction contained 2 bases not matched to a gene. The CDR3 totals 17 residues.

This clone was counted a single time. The J gene is TRBJ2-4, the V gene TRBV28; tentatively, D is TRBD2 (6 bases). Trimming cost V 2 bases and J 0 bases, with 11 bases left between them. CDR3 length: 16 amino acids. Germline CDR1 reads MDHEN; CDR2 reads SYDVKM. This chain's CDR3 is CASSLRWGVAKNIQYF. The CDR3 coding sequence is TGTGCCAGCAGTTTACGTTGGGGGGTAGCCAAAAACATTCAGTACTTC.

The chain combines TRBV7-9 with TRBJ2-1; D is possibly TRBD1 (6 bases). Germline lookup yields CDR1 SEHNR and CDR2 FQNEAQ (reference sequence). V lost 7 bases and J 4 bases, leaving 23 bases between the germline ends. This CDR3 has 17 residues. For the CDR3, the DNA is TGTGCCAGCACCACCCCGGACCCAGGGGCAGGATACAATGAGCAGTTCTTC. It specifies CASTTPDPGAGYNEQFF.

This chain joins TRBV7-3 and TRBJ1-1; 8 bases align to TRBD1. This CDR3 has 14 amino acids. V lost 5 bases, J lost 1 base, and 3 bases stayed unmatched. Germline CDR1 reads SGHTA; CDR2 reads FQGTGA. The chain's CDR3 is CASSMDRANTEAFF. DNA for the CDR3: TGTGCCAGCAGCATGGACAGGGCGAACACTGAAGCTTTCTTT.

V gene TRBV5-1 combines with J gene TRBJ2-3; 11 nucleotides line up with TRBD2. Trimming cost V 8 bases and J 4 bases; bases outside gene matches: 15. The CDR3 runs 17 residues. Germline lookup yields CDR1 SGHRS and CDR2 YFSETQ. In nucleotides, the CDR3 is TGCGCCAGTCCCCTCCCCCCGACTAGCGGGATATCAGATACGCAGTATTTT. This sequence encodes CASPLPPTSGISDTQYF.